A single sample is the source of the 16 T cell receptor beta chains below, sequenced in a study of control samples from healthy donors and cancer patients. Some clones are missing from TCRdb's copy, which holds only in-frame ones; the method was immunoSEQ multiplex PCR. Counted here are more than 110,000 clones, roughly 90% occurring once; the ten biggest clones make up 11%. Input material: blood. These receptors originate from a man younger than 45 in good health.

This clone has a single count. The J gene is TRBJ2-1, the V gene TRBV2; D may be TRBD2 (6 bases). The CDR3 has 13 residues. Trimming cost V 10 bases and J 5 bases, with 15 bases left between them. Germline V gene sequence: CDR1 SNHLY, CDR2 FYNNEI. This chain's CDR3 is CAIKRRANNEQFF. The CDR3 DNA reads TGTGCCATAAAGAGGAGGGCGAACAATGAGCAGTTCTTC.

The chain carries TRBV10-3 and TRBJ2-1, with 7 bases that match TRBD2. Trimming at V came to 3 bases and at J to 0 bases, leaving 2 bases not matched to a gene. This CDR3 is built from 15 residues. The germline CDR1 and CDR2 sequences are ENHRY and SYGVKD. CDR3 region: CAISDGGSSYNEQFF. The CDR3 bases are TGTGCCATCAGTGATGGCGGGAGCTCCTACAATGAGCAGTTCTTC.

Of note for this clone: An end of the junction differs from the germline gene, which may be a read error. The genes are TRBV20-1 and TRBJ2-1; 9 nucleotides match TRBD1. The CDR3 spans 16 residues. Germline loops: CDR1 DFQATT, CDR2 SNEGSKA (reference sequence). CDR3 nucleotide sequence: TGCAGTGCTAGTAGGGGATCGGGACAGGGTGGTAATGGGCAGTTCTTC. Its protein product is CSASRGSGQGGNGQFF.

The V call is TRBV5-1, the J call TRBJ2-1, with 11 bases lining up with TRBD2. The CDR3 loop spans 17 amino acids. Germline V gives CDR1 SGHRS, CDR2 YFSETQ. The junction had 6 bases not matched to a gene; V was cut back by 4 bases and J by 0 bases. CDR3 bases: TGCGCCAGCAGCCCGTCTAGCGGGAGGCACTCCTACAATGAGCAGTTCTTC. Protein: CASSPSSGRHSYNEQFF.

The rearrangement uses TRBV29-1 and TRBJ2-7; D gene unclear. The germline V gene encodes CDR1 SQVTM and CDR2 ANQGSEA. There are 15 residues in the CDR3. The ends were cut back, 5 bases at V and 0 bases at J, with 17 bases in the middle. The CDR3 is CSVQYDFRSSYEQYF. The CDR3 DNA is TGCAGCGTTCAATACGACTTCAGGAGCTCCTACGAGCAGTACTTC.

V and J are TRBV28 and TRBJ2-1; 15 nucleotides line up with TRBD2. Germline CDR1 is MDHEN and CDR2 is SYDVKM. The CDR3 extends over 20 amino acids. V lost 6 bases to trimming and J lost 0 bases; unmatched junction nucleotides: 12. Written as DNA, the CDR3 is TGTGCCAGCAGGGGGGGACTAGCGGGAGGACCCCCCAGCTCCTACAATGAGCAGTTCTTC. Its protein is CASRGGLAGGPPSSYNEQFF.

This chain connects TRBV11-1 to TRBJ1-1, with D unresolved. The CDR3 is 14 amino acids. Between the trimmed V and J ends, which lost 1 base and 10 bases, there was a span of 16 bases. From germline, CDR1 is SGHAT and CDR2 FQDESV (reference sequence). CDR3 DNA: TGTGCCAGCAGCTTAGGGAGTTATCGGTTCGGAGCTTTCTTT. Its translation is CASSLGSYRFGAFF.

The chain has TRBV11-2 and TRBJ1-2; D is perhaps TRBD1 (5 bases). The V gene's germline CDR1 is SGHAT and CDR2 FQNNGV. With 4 bases removed from V and 4 bases from J, the gap between germline ends came to 13 bases. This CDR3 region has 14 residues. The chain's CDR3 is CASSYTQGSYGYTF. The DNA of the CDR3 is TGTGCCAGCAGCTACACCCAGGGATCCTATGGCTACACCTTC.

The J gene is TRBJ1-2, the V gene TRBV6-6; 8 nucleotides match TRBD1. The CDR3 runs 15 residues. The germline CDR1 and CDR2 sequences are MNHNY and SVGAGI (reference sequence). V was pared by 2 bases and J by 7 bases, with 9 bases of the junction left unmatched. CDR3 coding DNA: TGTGCCAGCAGTTACCGCGACAGGGGATTTCGTGGCTACACCTTC. This encodes CASSYRDRGFRGYTF.

The gene calls are TRBV27 and TRBJ2-5, with a tentative D call TRBD2 (6 bases). This CDR3 region has 18 residues. Germline CDR1 is MNHEY and CDR2 is SMNVEV (reference sequence). The V end was cut by 3 bases, the J end by 5 bases, with 25 bases between. CDR3 amino acids: CASSFQAGGVGLWETQYF. The DNA for the CDR3 is TGTGCCAGCAGTTTTCAGGCCGGAGGGGTGGGGCTTTGGGAGACCCAGTACTTC.

The chain recombines TRBV7-2 with TRBJ1-2; 8 bases are shared with TRBD1. This CDR3 contains 14 residues. After removal of 7 bases from V and 2 bases from J, the junction contained 6 bases not matched to a gene. Germline V CDR1 and CDR2: SGHTA, FQGNSA. The CDR3 sequence: CASNSWDRNYGYTF. The DNA of the CDR3 is TGTGCCAGCAACTCGTGGGACAGGAACTATGGCTACACCTTC.

The chain links TRBV9 to TRBJ2-1, with 8 bases matching TRBD1. The V segment lost 2 bases and the J segment 1 base; nucleotides outside the gene matches: 5. The V gene's germline CDR1 is SGDLS and CDR2 YYNGEE. This CDR3 is built from 16 residues. The CDR3 nucleotides read TGTGCCAGCAGCGTGACGACAGGGGATTCCTACAATGAGCAGTTCTTC. Protein: CASSVTTGDSYNEQFF.

The V gene is TRBV5-1, the J gene TRBJ1-5; D not certain. Trimming shortened V by 4 bases and J by 2 bases, and 13 bases separated the two germline ends. This CDR3 spans 15 amino acids. Germline assignment: CDR1 SGHRS and CDR2 YFSETQ. The CDR3 DNA sequence: TGCGCCAGCAGCGCAACCGGGAGCGGCAATCAGCCCCAGCATTTT. It codes for CASSATGSGNQPQHF.

The chain recombines TRBV7-9 with TRBJ2-7; D gene uncertain. V shed 4 bases and J shed 6 bases, with 7 bases lying between them. The germline gives CDR1 SEHNR, CDR2 FQNEAQ (reference sequence). The CDR3 is 11 amino acids. CDR3 residues: CASSYVTEQYF. DNA of the CDR3: TGTGCCAGCAGCTACGTTACCGAGCAGTACTTC.

This chain uses TRBV16 with TRBJ2-3, with D unresolved. There are 14 residues in the CDR3. The V and J ends lost 3 bases and 4 bases respectively, with 11 bases between them. Germline V gene sequence: CDR1 KGHSY, CDR2 FQNENV. CDR3 nucleotides: TGTGCCAGCAGCCAGAGAGCATATTCAGATACGCAGTATTTT. Its protein product is CASSQRAYSDTQYF.

The chain carries TRBV21-1 and TRBJ2-6. TRBV21-1 has pseudogene status. This CDR3 has 13 residues. CDR3: CAGSYSGANVLTF. The CDR3 DNA sequence: TGTGCCGGGTCATACTCTGGGGCCAACGTCCTGACTTTC.